The rows below give T cell receptor beta chains drawn from one sample of a study of spatial heterogeneity in lung cancer. From the 5' RACE reads, TCRdb called clonotypes with MiXCR, one entry per CDR3 protein. The sample has about 6,800 distinct CDR3 sequences, roughly 13% seen once; the top ten hold 9.8%. This material consisted of lung tumor tissue, taken at surgery. The receptors here all came from a male donor with early-stage non-small cell lung cancer. CDR3s include the opening cysteine and the closing phenylalanine or tryptophan. The D gene is left open where the match is weak. Where a row states a size, it is once, few, many or the class of an expanded clone; other rows omit it.

v_gene	d_gene	abundance	j_gene	CDR3nt	CDR3aa
TRBV7-2	TRBD1	.	TRBJ1-5	TGTGCCAGCAGCACAAGGACAGGGGGGCGTCAGCCCCAGCATTTT	CASSTRTGGRQPQHF
TRBV24-1	.	medium-sized	TRBJ1-2	TGTGCCACCAGTGAGGCAGACAACTATGGCTACACCTTC	CATSEADNYGYTF
TRBV14	.	many	TRBJ1-2	TGTGCCAGCAGCCAAGATCAGGCAGTCCTATCTGGCTACACCTTC	CASSQDQAVLSGYTF
TRBV20-1	TRBD2	many	TRBJ2-5	TGCAGTGCTGTTATGTCGGGGGGAGAGACCCAGTACTTC	CSAVMSGGETQYF
TRBV20-1	TRBD2	.	TRBJ2-7	TGCAGTGTGAGCGGCGGGAGGACCTACGAGCAGTACTTC	CSVSGGRTYEQYF
TRBV13	TRBD2	.	TRBJ2-2	TGTACCAGCAGCCCCCGACTAGCGGCCGGGGAGCTGTTTTTT	CTSSPRLAAGELFF
TRBV3-1	.	medium-sized	TRBJ1-5	TGTGCCAGCAGCCAAGGGATGTATCAGCCCCAGCATTTT	CASSQGMYQPQHF
TRBV29-1	.	medium-sized	TRBJ1-1	TGCAGCGCTGTCACAGAATATTCTAGGGCTTTCTTT	CSAVTEYSRAFF
TRBV6-1	.	medium-sized	TRBJ1-1	TGTGCCAGCAGCCGGGGTACTGAAGCTTTCTTT	CASSRGTEAFF
TRBV9	.	.	TRBJ2-6	TGTGCCAGCAGCGTTTCTGGGGCCAACGTCCTGACTTTC	CASSVSGANVLTF
TRBV7-2	.	many	TRBJ2-3	TGTGCCAGCAGCTTAGGGCTTCTGGGAAACACAGATACGCAGTATTTT	CASSLGLLGNTDTQYF
TRBV20-1	TRBD1	medium-sized	TRBJ1-5	TGCAGTGCTAGAGTTACAGGGGATCGCCAGCCCCAGCATTTT	CSARVTGDRQPQHF
TRBV27	.	.	TRBJ1-4	TGTGCCAGCAGCCCCGTTGGCACTAATGAAAAACTGTTTTTT	CASSPVGTNEKLFF
TRBV6-1	.	many	TRBJ2-7	TGTGCCAGCAGCCAAATTGGGGGGCACGAGGAGCAGTACTTC	CASSQIGGHEEQYF
TRBV19	.	large	TRBJ2-1	TGTGCCAGTAGGCAGGTAGGAGACGATGAGCAGTTCTTC	CASRQVGDDEQFF
TRBV11-1	.	many	TRBJ1-5	TGTGCCAGCAGTCTGGTGGGTCAGCCCCAGCATTTT	CASSLVGQPQHF